This T cell receptor beta chain stems from a study of monozygotic twins with inflammatory bowel disease. cDNA synthesis was performed in eight separate reactions for each sample. One entry per CDR3 protein, without DNA, is what TCRdb gives after re-calling the 5' RACE reads. This sample's clone table lists fewer than 200,000 distinct CDR3 sequences. Sequenced: blood. The receptor's source is a human donor with ulcerative colitis or Crohn's disease, or a healthy co-twin of an affected twin (not recorded which).

The CDR3 loop reads CASSFGIREETQYF. The chain couples TRBV5-1 to TRBJ2-5; TCRdb's D call of TRBD1 is untestable without DNA. This CDR3 comprises 14 residues. CDR1 is SGHRS, CDR2 YFSETQ, per germline.